These 8 T cell receptor beta chains share one sample of origin, sequenced in a study of cytomegalovirus exposure and HLA in healthy donors. The study ran its PCR with 60 Vbeta and 13 Jbeta primers. The table came from immunoSEQ multiplex PCR; TCRdb's copy has only in-frame clones and leaves some out. The sample has 100,000 to 150,000 clones, roughly 80% seen once. Sequenced input: PBMCs. The receptors were sampled from a girl aged 2 to 10 in good health and CMV-seronegative.

The chain has TRBV5-6 and TRBJ2-3; no firm D call. Trimming took off 0 bases at V and 4 bases at J, with 12 bases between the two ends. The CDR3 is 15 amino acids. Germline values: CDR1 SGHDT, CDR2 YYEEEE. For the CDR3, the DNA is TGTGCCAGCAGCTTGGGAATAGCACACGCAGATACGCAGTATTTT. It yields the protein CASSLGIAHADTQYF.

The chain employs TRBV2 and TRBJ2-3, with 7 bases matching TRBD2. This CDR3 has 14 residues. In germline, CDR1 is SNHLY, CDR2 FYNNEI. Losses at the gene ends were 5 bases for V and 4 bases for J; bases not matched to a gene: 6. The CDR3: CASSLLGRADTQYF. Here the CDR3 DNA reads TGTGCCAGCAGTCTCCTAGGGAGGGCAGATACGCAGTATTTT.

The CDR3 region is CASSPPTVQETQYF. In DNA form, the CDR3 reads TGTGCCAGCAGTCCCCCGACAGTCCAAGAGACCCAGTACTTC. V gene TRBV28 combines with J gene TRBJ2-5, with a tentative D call TRBD1 (5 bases). The CDR3 has 14 residues. V was pared by 5 bases and J by 1 base, with 11 bases between. Germline V lookup: CDR1 MDHEN, CDR2 SYDVKM.

The rearrangement joins TRBV7-2 to TRBJ2-5; D not certain. The CDR3 contains 14 residues. V was shortened by 1 base and J by 1 base, with 7 bases between the two germline ends. Germline V lookup: CDR1 SGHTA, CDR2 FQGNSA. CDR3 loop: CASSLGHSQETQYF. CDR3 DNA sequence: TGTGCCAGCAGCTTAGGGCACAGCCAAGAGACCCAGTACTTC.

This chain uses TRBV19 with TRBJ1-6; D may be TRBD1 (6 bases). Per germline, CDR1 LNHDA and CDR2 SQIVND (reference sequence). The ends were cut back, 6 bases at V and 7 bases at J, with 16 bases in the middle. The CDR3 is made up of 15 amino acids. CDR3 in amino acids: CASRDKQGRNSPLHF. As DNA, the CDR3 is TGTGCCAGTAGGGACAAACAGGGACGGAATTCACCCCTCCACTTT.

The chain uses TRBV7-9 and TRBJ1-2; 7 bases map to TRBD1. Trimming cost V 1 base and J 8 bases; bases outside gene matches: 7. In germline, CDR1 is SEHNR, CDR2 FQNEAQ (reference sequence). This CDR3 has 14 amino acids. The CDR3 loop reads CASSLDRGPSGYTF. CDR3 nucleotide sequence: TGTGCCAGCAGCTTAGACAGGGGCCCATCCGGCTACACCTTC.

The J gene is TRBJ2-7, the V gene TRBV27, with D unresolved. Germline V CDR1 and CDR2: MNHEY, SMNVEV (reference sequence). This CDR3 contains 14 residues. The germline V and J ends were trimmed by 4 bases and 6 bases, with 16 bases remaining between them. CDR3 nucleotides: TGTGCCAGCAGTTCTGTCAGGCTTATCGGCGAGCAGTACTTC. Encoded protein: CASSSVRLIGEQYF.

V is TRBV19 and J is TRBJ1-2; possible D gene TRBD1, 6 bases. The CDR3 runs to 14 residues. CDR1 and CDR2 from the germline V gene are LNHDA and SQIVND (reference sequence). Trimming pared 2 bases from V and 5 bases from J, leaving 12 bases between. The CDR3 here is CASSIPRGQYGYTF. The CDR3 DNA reads TGTGCCAGTAGTATACCCAGGGGACAATATGGCTACACCTTC.